The present entry profiles one TCR beta chain with its context. The sample originates from a study of blood T cell repertoires in COVID-19. The wider study: Samples of COVID-19 (acute and convalescent) were obtained from the United States, Italy and Spain.

V shed 7 bases and J shed 4 bases, with 10 bases lying between them. CDR1 WSHSY and CDR2 SAAADI come from the germline V gene. The CDR3 is 13 amino acids. Sequenced by immunoSEQ multiplex PCR; TCRdb stores in-frame clones only, minus some. Of about 150,000 clones listed, 70% to 90% are singletons. The rearrangement uses TRBV10-2 and TRBJ2-2; a possible D gene is TRBD1 (5 bases). The receptor was derived from a woman aged 55-70 years with COVID-19, enrolled during active disease. The sample consisted of peripheral blood. CDR3 sequence reads: CASTGQGTGELFF. CDR3 coding DNA: TGCGCCAGCACTGGGCAGGGCACCGGGGAGCTGTTTTTT.